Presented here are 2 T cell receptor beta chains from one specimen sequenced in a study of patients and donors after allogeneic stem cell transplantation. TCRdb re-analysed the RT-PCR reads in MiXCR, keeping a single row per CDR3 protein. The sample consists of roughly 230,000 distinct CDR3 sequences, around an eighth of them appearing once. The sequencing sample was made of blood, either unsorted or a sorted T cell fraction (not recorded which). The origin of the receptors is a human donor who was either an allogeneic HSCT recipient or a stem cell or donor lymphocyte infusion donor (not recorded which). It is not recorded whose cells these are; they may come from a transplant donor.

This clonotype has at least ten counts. CDR3 DNA: TGCAGTGCTAGGACAGGAACCTATAATTCACCCCTCCACTTT. Translation gives CSARTGTYNSPLHF. V is TRBV20-1 and J is TRBJ1-6; maybe TRBD1 (6 bases). Trimming shortened V by 3 bases and J by 2 bases, and 8 bases separated the two germline ends. The CDR3 length is 14 residues. Germline loops: CDR1 DFQATT, CDR2 SNEGSKA (reference sequence).

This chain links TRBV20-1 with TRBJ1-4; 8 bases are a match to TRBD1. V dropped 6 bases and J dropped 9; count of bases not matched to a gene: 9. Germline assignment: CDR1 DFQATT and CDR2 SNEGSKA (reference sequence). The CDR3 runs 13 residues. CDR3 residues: CSAVGDRKKKLFF. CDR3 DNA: TGCAGTGCCGTAGGGGACAGGAAAAAAAAACTGTTTTTT.